The 28 T cell receptor beta chains listed next were all sequenced from one sample in a study of T cell responses to AZD1222 COVID-19 vaccine. The method was immunoSEQ multiplex PCR; TCRdb's version includes in-frame clones alone and lacks a portion of them. The data hold under 140,000 clones, with about nine tenths observed a single time. The sequencing here drew on peripheral blood, taken 28 days after the second AZD1222 dose. These receptor sequences come from an adult who received the AZD1222 COVID-19 vaccine.

J is TRBJ1-2 and V is TRBV20-1; D is perhaps TRBD1 (5 bases). Germline loops: CDR1 DFQATT, CDR2 SNEGSKA (reference sequence). This CDR3 is built from 11 residues. V was pared by 3 bases and J by 6 bases, with 8 bases between. Here the CDR3 DNA reads TGCAGTGCTAGTCAAGGGGATGGCTACACCTTC. Protein: CSASQGDGYTF.

This clone was found once. The chain combines TRBV10-3 with TRBJ1-1, with D unclear. The CDR3 length is 12 residues. Germline V gene sequence: CDR1 ENHRY, CDR2 SYGVKD. The CDR3 DNA is TGTGCTACCGGACGGGAGAACACTGAAGCTTTCTTT. Translation: CATGRENTEAFF.

V and J are TRBV6-5 and TRBJ2-7; tentative D call: TRBD1 (5 bases). The CDR3 covers 15 residues. Germline loops: CDR1 MNHEY, CDR2 SVGAGI. V lost 5 bases, J lost 3 bases, and 17 bases lay in between. The CDR3 here is CASSPTFDRYYEQYF. CDR3 DNA sequence: TGTGCCAGCAGTCCCACCTTCGACAGATACTACGAGCAGTACTTC.

This clone turned up a few times. This chain joins TRBV15 and TRBJ1-1, with no clear D. V shed 0 bases and J shed 10 bases, with 21 bases lying between them. The germline CDR1 and CDR2 sequences are LNHNV and YYDKDF (reference sequence). This CDR3 spans 16 amino acids. The DNA of the CDR3 is TGTGCCACCAGCAGAGATAGAGACTACACTCCTCTGGGAGCTTTCTTT. It codes for CATSRDRDYTPLGAFF.

This chain connects TRBV27 to TRBJ1-3, with no clear D. The germline V and J ends were trimmed by 4 bases and 2 bases, with 3 bases remaining between them. Germline values: CDR1 MNHEY, CDR2 SMNVEV (reference sequence). CDR3 length equals 12 residues. The CDR3 DNA follows: TGTGCCAGCAGTTGGGCTGGAAACACCATATATTTT. This gives the protein CASSWAGNTIYF.

The V call is TRBV12-3 or TRBV12-4, the J call TRBJ1-1; the D gene is possibly TRBD1 (6 bases). The length of the CDR3 is 13 residues. V was pared by 4 bases and J by 8 bases, with 14 bases between. The CDR3 DNA reads TGTGCCAGCAGTTCCGACAGGCACTCCGAAGCTTTCTTT. It encodes CASSSDRHSEAFF.

The chain is built from TRBV4-1 and TRBJ2-3; 7 bases align to TRBD2. Germline loops: CDR1 MGHRA, CDR2 YSYEKL. V lost 4 bases and J lost 1; bases outside the gene matches: 8. This CDR3 contains 16 residues. CDR3 sequence reads: CASSLAGGGGTDTQYF. CDR3 in DNA: TGCGCCAGCAGCCTAGCGGGTGGGGGGGGCACAGATACGCAGTATTTT.

CDR3 DNA: TGTGCCAGTAGTACTTCCGTCCGGGGGGGCCTATTTGACACCGGGGAGCTGTTTTTT. Its translation: CASSTSVRGGLFDTGELFF. The chain has TRBV19 and TRBJ2-2; 8 bases are shared with TRBD2. V lost 4 bases to trimming and J lost 3 bases; unmatched junction nucleotides: 16. This CDR3 region has 19 residues. Germline CDR1 LNHDA, CDR2 SQIVND (reference sequence).

The V gene is TRBV10-1, the J gene TRBJ2-2; D possibly corresponds to TRBD1 (6 bases). Trimming removed 5 bases at V and 2 bases at J, with 9 bases between. The CDR3 is 14 residues long. The germline gives CDR1 WNHNN, CDR2 SYGVQD (reference sequence). This CDR3 reads CASSTGFNTGELFF. The CDR3 DNA reads TGCGCCAGCAGTACAGGGTTCAACACCGGGGAGCTGTTTTTT.

The chain recombines TRBV12-1 with TRBJ2-7; the table assigns TRBD2, which was not confirmed against the DNA. TRBV12-1 is a recognized pseudogene. The CDR3 runs to 16 residues. CDR3 sequence: CASSPTSGGARDEQYF. In nucleotides, the CDR3 is TGTGCCAGCAGTCCCACTAGCGGGGGGGCCCGCGACGAGCAGTACTTC.

The V gene is TRBV6-2 or TRBV6-3, the J gene TRBJ2-5, with D unresolved. The CDR3 has 15 residues. V lost 5 bases, J lost 1 base, and 14 bases lay in between. Germline CDR1 reads MNHEY; CDR2 reads SVGEGT. CDR3 DNA sequence: TGTGCCAGCAGTACCGACATGAGGCTCCAAGAGACCCAGTACTTC. Translating it yields CASSTDMRLQETQYF.

The V gene is TRBV5-1, the J gene TRBJ2-1; TRBD2 matches 11 bases. This CDR3 has 17 amino acids. V was pared by 0 bases and J by 4 bases, with 6 bases of the junction left unmatched. The germline V gene has CDR1 SGHRS and CDR2 YFSETQ. The CDR3 spells CASSLALTSGGYNEQFF. The CDR3 bases are TGCGCCAGCAGCTTGGCCCTAACTAGCGGGGGTTACAATGAGCAGTTCTTC.

V and J are TRBV18 and TRBJ1-4, with TRBD1 identical over 8 bases. The CDR3 length is 16 residues. CDR1 is KGHSH, CDR2 LQKENI, per germline. The trim removed 3 bases at V and 6 bases at J, leaving 9 bases unmatched. The CDR3 region is CASSPIAGGAYEKLFF. The DNA for the CDR3 is TGTGCCAGCTCACCGATCGCAGGGGGCGCTTATGAAAAACTGTTTTTT.

The CDR3 nucleotides read TGTGCCAGCAACCAGTACGAGACAGCCAAAAACATTCAGTACTTC. Translated, it gives CASNQYETAKNIQYF. V is TRBV6-6 and J is TRBJ2-4; D is unclear. Looked up from germline, CDR1 is MNHNY and CDR2 is SVGAGI (reference sequence). There are 15 residues in the CDR3. V was trimmed by 7 bases and J by 0 bases, leaving 13 bases between them.

The DNA of the CDR3 is TGTGCCAGCAGCTTTAGTAGGGAGAACACTGAAGCTTTCTTT. It specifies CASSFSRENTEAFF. The chain links TRBV7-2 to TRBJ1-1; D not certain. Germline CDR1 reads SGHTA; CDR2 reads FQGNSA. Trimming pared 3 bases from V and 1 base from J, leaving 9 bases between. The CDR3 is 14 amino acids.

The V and J genes are TRBV28 and TRBJ2-1, with D possibly TRBD1 on 6 matching bases. V was pared by 2 bases and J by 3 bases, with 8 bases between. This CDR3 region has 14 residues. In germline, CDR1 is MDHEN, CDR2 SYDVKM. In nucleotides, the CDR3 is TGTGCCAGCAGTTTACAGGGACACTACAATGAGCAGTTCTTC. Residues: CASSLQGHYNEQFF.

This clone has more than one count but fewer than ten. This CDR3 is also generated by other DNA sequences in the sample. The chain joins TRBV5-1 to TRBJ1-2; maybe TRBD1 (5 bases). Germline values: CDR1 SGHRS, CDR2 YFSETQ. This CDR3 is 15 amino acids long. V lost 4 bases, J lost 6 bases, and 19 bases lay in between. This chain's CDR3 is CASSPVQGWTNGYTF. The CDR3 nucleotides are TGCGCCAGCAGCCCCGTGCAGGGCTGGACCAATGGCTACACCTTC.

This clone was detected a few times. The DNA of the CDR3 is TGTGCCAGCAGACGCGGACAGGGGGCTGTGGATGAGCAGTTCTTC. It codes for CASRRGQGAVDEQFF. The V call is TRBV2, the J call TRBJ2-1; 11 bases map to TRBD1. J was trimmed by 8 bases and V by 6 bases; bases with no gene match: 9. Germline assignment: CDR1 SNHLY and CDR2 FYNNEI. This CDR3 region has 15 residues.

The genes are TRBV27 and TRBJ1-1, with D possibly TRBD1 on 5 matching bases. CDR1 and CDR2 from the germline V gene are MNHEY and SMNVEV (reference sequence). This CDR3 contains 11 residues. Trimming stripped 6 bases from V and 8 bases from J, with 10 bases between. CDR3 bases: TGTGCCAGCAGATACCGGGGCGAAGCTTTCTTT. This encodes CASRYRGEAFF.

V usage is TRBV12-3 or TRBV12-4 and J usage is TRBJ2-3, with D unclear. The CDR3 length is 11 residues. V was cut by 3 bases and J by 2 bases, with 0 bases left in between. CDR3 sequence (DNA): TGTGCCAGCAGTTTCACAGATACGCAGTATTTT. Encoded protein: CASSFTDTQYF.

The chain links TRBV28 to TRBJ1-3, with D unresolved. Germline V lookup: CDR1 MDHEN, CDR2 SYDVKM. V was clipped by 6 bases and J by 4 bases, with 4 bases between them. CDR3 length: 11 amino acids. The CDR3 DNA sequence: TGTGCCAGCAGGGGAGGAAACACCATATATTTT. Protein: CASRGGNTIYF.

The V gene is TRBV14, the J gene TRBJ2-1; D perhaps matches TRBD2 (6 bases). The germline V gene encodes CDR1 SGHDN and CDR2 FVKESK. This CDR3 comprises 16 residues. The V end lost 4 bases, the J end lost 2 bases, and 15 bases lay between the germline ends. Written as DNA, the CDR3 is TGTGCCAGCAGCCCGTCCGGGACTTGGACCTACAATGAGCAGTTCTTC. It specifies CASSPSGTWTYNEQFF.

This CDR3 is CASSLMGGGGYTF. DNA for the CDR3: TGTGCCAGCAGCTTAATGGGCGGGGGGGGCTACACCTTC. The V gene is TRBV7-9, the J gene TRBJ1-2, with D tentatively TRBD1 (5 bases). Trimming pared 2 bases from V and 8 bases from J, leaving 12 bases between. The germline gives CDR1 SEHNR, CDR2 FQNEAQ (reference sequence). The CDR3 extends over 13 amino acids. The entire variable domain, with the rest obtained from reference TRBV7-9 and TRBJ1-2, is as follows: DTGVSQNPRHKITKRGQNVTFRCDPISEHNRLYWYRQTLGQGPEFLTYFQNEAQLEKSRLLSDRFSAERPKGSFSTLEIQRTEQGDSAMYLCASSLMGGGGYTFGSGTRLTVV.

The V and J genes are TRBV7-9 and TRBJ1-3, with a weak D call TRBD1 (6 bases). V lost 5 bases and J lost 7, with 18 bases in between. From germline, CDR1 is SEHNR and CDR2 FQNEAQ (reference sequence). The CDR3 length is 15 residues. DNA for the CDR3: TGTGCCAGCAGCGCTTCAAGGACAGATTTGAACACCATATATTTT. This codes for CASSASRTDLNTIYF.

This chain joins TRBV28 and TRBJ2-5; 7 nucleotides agree with TRBD1. The CDR3 consists of 16 residues. V lost 2 bases to trimming and J lost 2 bases; unmatched junction nucleotides: 8. From germline, CDR1 is MDHEN and CDR2 SYDVKM. In nucleotides, the CDR3 is TGTGCCAGCAGTTTACCCCTGACAGGGTATCAAGAGACCCAGTACTTC. Its translation: CASSLPLTGYQETQYF.

This clone was recorded once. The chain has TRBV2 and TRBJ1-6, with D uncertain. Trimming stripped 3 bases from V and 6 bases from J, with 18 bases between. CDR3 size: 17 residues. CDR1 SNHLY and CDR2 FYNNEI come from the germline V gene. The CDR3 reads CASSDRDGVIRNSPLHF. CDR3 DNA: TGTGCCAGCAGTGATCGAGATGGGGTCATACGTAATTCACCCCTCCACTTT. Full variable domain (remainder filled in from reference TRBV2 and TRBJ1-6): EPEVTQTPSHQVTQMGQEVILRCVPISNHLYFYWYRQILGQKVEFLVSFYNNEISEKSEIFDDQFSVERPDGSNFTLKIRSTKLEDSAMYFCASSDRDGVIRNSPLHFGNGTRLTVT.

This chain links TRBV9 with TRBJ1-4, with a weak D call TRBD1 (5 bases). The germline CDR1 and CDR2 sequences are SGDLS and YYNGEE. V was pared by 0 bases and J by 3 bases, with 12 bases between. The CDR3 is made up of 16 amino acids. CDR3 in amino acids: CASSVGSGGANEKLFF. The DNA of the CDR3 is TGTGCCAGCAGCGTAGGCAGTGGGGGGGCTAATGAAAAACTGTTTTTT.

This clone was counted a single time. This chain connects TRBV7-9 to TRBJ2-4; D is tentatively TRBD1 or TRBD2 (7 bases each). This CDR3 spans 14 amino acids. CDR1 is SEHNR and CDR2 is FQNEAQ in the germline V gene (reference sequence). V gave up 5 bases and J gave up 3 bases, with 11 bases separating them. DNA of the CDR3: TGTGCCAGCAGCCCAGGGGGGGGCAAAAACATTCAGTACTTC. It specifies CASSPGGGKNIQYF.